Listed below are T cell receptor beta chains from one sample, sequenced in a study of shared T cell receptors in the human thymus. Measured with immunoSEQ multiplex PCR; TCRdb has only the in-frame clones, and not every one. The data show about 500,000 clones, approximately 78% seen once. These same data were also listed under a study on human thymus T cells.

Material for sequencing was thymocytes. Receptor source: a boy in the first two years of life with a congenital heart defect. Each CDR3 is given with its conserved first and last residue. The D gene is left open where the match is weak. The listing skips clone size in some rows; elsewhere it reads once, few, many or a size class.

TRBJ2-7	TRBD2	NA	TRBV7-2	CASSLAALAVPGEQYF	TGTGCCAGCAGCTTAGCGGCGCTAGCGGTTCCGGGCGAGCAGTACTTC
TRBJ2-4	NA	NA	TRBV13	CASSLSVQGKNIQYF	TGTGCCAGCAGCTTATCTGTTCAGGGAAAAAACATTCAGTACTTC
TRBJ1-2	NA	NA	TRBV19	CASINSYGYTF	TGTGCCAGTATCAACAGCTATGGCTACACCTTC
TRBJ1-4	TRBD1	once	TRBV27	CASSWDRNYEKLFF	TGTGCCAGCAGTTGGGACAGGAATTATGAAAAACTGTTTTTT
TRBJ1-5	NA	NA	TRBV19	CASSIPGPQHF	TGTGCCAGTAGTATCCCCGGGCCCCAGCATTTT
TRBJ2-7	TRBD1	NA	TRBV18	CASSPRGSLYRGHEQYF	TGTGCCAGCTCCCCCCGGGGTAGTCTCTACAGGGGGCACGAGCAGTACTTC
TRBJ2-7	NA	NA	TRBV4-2	CASSRRRGDRTYEQYF	TGTGCCAGCAGCCGACGCAGGGGCGACCGAACCTACGAGCAGTACTTC
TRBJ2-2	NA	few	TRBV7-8	CASSFPPVRTASNTGELFF	TGTGCCAGCAGCTTCCCACCGGTGAGGACAGCATCGAACACCGGGGAGCTGTTTTTT
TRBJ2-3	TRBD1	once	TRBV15	CATSTWGQGPDTQYF	TGTGCCACCAGTACGTGGGGACAGGGGCCAGATACGCAGTATTTT
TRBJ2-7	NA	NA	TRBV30	CAWSVRDSSYEQYF	TGTGCCTGGAGTGTGCGGGATAGCTCCTACGAGCAGTACTTC
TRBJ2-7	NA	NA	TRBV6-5	CASSYSATSADYEQYF	TGTGCCAGCAGTTACTCCGCGACATCGGCAGACTACGAGCAGTACTTC
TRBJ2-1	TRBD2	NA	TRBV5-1	CASSEVREGEQFF	TGCGCCAGCAGCGAGGTGCGGGAGGGTGAGCAGTTCTTC
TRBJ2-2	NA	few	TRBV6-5	CASSYGGKNTGELFF	TGTGCCAGCAGTTACGGCGGGAAGAACACCGGGGAGCTGTTTTTT
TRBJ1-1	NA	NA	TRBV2	CASSSRTNHTEAFF	TGTGCCAGCAGTTCCCGGACAAACCACACTGAAGCTTTCTTT
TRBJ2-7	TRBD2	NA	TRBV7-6	CASSFLAGEPGEQYF	TGTGCCAGCAGTTTTCTAGCGGGAGAACCGGGGGAGCAGTACTTC
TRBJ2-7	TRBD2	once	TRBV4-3	CASSQEPGVGREDEQYF	TGCGCCAGCAGCCAAGAACCCGGGGTAGGGCGGGAGGACGAGCAGTACTTC
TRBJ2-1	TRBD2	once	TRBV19	CASSGTSGYNEQFF	TGTGCCAGTAGCGGGACTAGCGGGTACAATGAGCAGTTCTTC
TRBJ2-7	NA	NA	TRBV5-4	CASSSGLTPHEQYF	TGTGCCAGCAGCTCAGGACTTACTCCTCACGAGCAGTACTTC
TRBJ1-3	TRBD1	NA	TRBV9	CASSVDPGQARNTIYF	TGTGCCAGCAGCGTTGATCCGGGACAGGCTAGAAACACCATATATTTT
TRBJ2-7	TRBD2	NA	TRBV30	CAWSRAGVPYEQYF	TGTGCCTGGAGTAGAGCGGGAGTCCCCTACGAGCAGTACTTC
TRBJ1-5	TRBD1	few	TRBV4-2	CASSQDTQGFYSNQPQHF	TGTGCCAGCAGCCAAGATACACAGGGGTTTTATAGCAATCAGCCCCAGCATTTT
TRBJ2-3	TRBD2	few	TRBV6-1	CASSGGTSGRLEHGDTQYF	TGTGCCAGCAGTGGAGGGACTAGCGGGAGATTAGAGCATGGGGATACGCAGTATTTT
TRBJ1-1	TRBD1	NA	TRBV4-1	CASSQDQGGRGAFF	TGCGCCAGCAGCCAAGATCAGGGGGGTAGGGGAGCTTTCTTT
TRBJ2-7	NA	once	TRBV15	CATSSHRRRERTYEQYF	TGTGCCACCAGCTCGCACCGACGACGGGAGCGGACCTACGAGCAGTACTTC
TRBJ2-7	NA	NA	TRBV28	CASSLTGSPGGGEQYF	TGTGCCAGCAGTCTGACAGGGAGCCCCGGGGGAGGTGAGCAGTACTTC
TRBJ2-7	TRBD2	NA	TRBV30	CAWSVASGAYEQYF	TGTGCCTGGAGTGTGGCTAGCGGGGCCTACGAGCAGTACTTC
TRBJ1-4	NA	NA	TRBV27	CASSPYRTQTVWEKLFF	TGTGCCAGCAGTCCTTACCGGACTCAGACCGTATGGGAAAAACTGTTTTTT
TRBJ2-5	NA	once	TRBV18	CASSPPDWGWSQYF	TGTGCCAGCTCACCACCGGACTGGGGATGGTCCCAGTACTTC
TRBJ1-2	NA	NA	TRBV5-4	CASSLFRDGYTF	TGTGCCAGCAGCTTGTTCCGCGATGGCTACACCTTC
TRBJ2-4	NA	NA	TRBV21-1	CASSRKGTGGVNIQYF	TGTGCCAGCAGCAGGAAAGGGACAGGGGGTGTCAACATTCAGTACTTC
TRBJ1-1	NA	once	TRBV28	CASSLGGGDTEAFF	TGTGCCAGCAGTTTAGGTGGGGGGGACACTGAAGCTTTCTTT
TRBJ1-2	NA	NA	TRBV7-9	CASSLEGRGTSGYTF	TGTGCCAGCAGCTTAGAGGGCAGGGGCACCAGCGGCTACACCTTC
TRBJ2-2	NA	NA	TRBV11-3	CASSGTRPIGELFF	TGTGCCAGCAGCGGGACTCGGCCGATCGGGGAGCTGTTTTTT
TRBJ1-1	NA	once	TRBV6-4	CASSVGYSKEWTEAFF	TGTGCCAGCAGTGTAGGCTACAGTAAGGAATGGACTGAAGCTTTCTTT